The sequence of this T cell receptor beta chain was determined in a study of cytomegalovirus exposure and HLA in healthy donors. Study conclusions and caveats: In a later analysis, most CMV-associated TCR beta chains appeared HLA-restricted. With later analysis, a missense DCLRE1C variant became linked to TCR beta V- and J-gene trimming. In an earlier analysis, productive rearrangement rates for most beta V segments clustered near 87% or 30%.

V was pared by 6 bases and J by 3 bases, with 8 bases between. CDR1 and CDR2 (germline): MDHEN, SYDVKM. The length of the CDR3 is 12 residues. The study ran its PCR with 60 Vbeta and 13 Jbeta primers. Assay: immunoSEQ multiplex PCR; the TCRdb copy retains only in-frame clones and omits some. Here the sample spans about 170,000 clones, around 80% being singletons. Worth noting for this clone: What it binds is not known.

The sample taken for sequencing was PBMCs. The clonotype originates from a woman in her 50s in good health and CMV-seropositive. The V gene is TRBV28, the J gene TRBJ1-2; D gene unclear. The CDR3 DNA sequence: TGTGCCAGCAGACCTACGGACTATGGCTACACCTTC. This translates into CASRPTDYGYTF.